This passage covers 29 T cell receptor beta chains from one sample sequenced in a study of cytomegalovirus exposure and HLA in healthy donors. PCR primers comprised 60 Vbeta and 13 Jbeta primers. TCRdb's copy holds only in-frame clones and misses some; the assay was immunoSEQ multiplex PCR. The repertoire holds about 110,000 clones, with 60% to 80% as singletons. The sequenced sample consisted of PBMCs. Receptors were obtained from a young man in good health and CMV-seropositive.

This clone was counted a few times. CDR3: CASSLGSVDEQFF. The CDR3 region has the DNA TGTGCCAGCAGCTTGGGGTCGGTGGATGAGCAGTTCTTC. The rearrangement joins TRBV5-6 to TRBJ2-1; D gene ambiguous. The V gene lost 0 bases and the J gene lost 8 bases, with 9 bases spanning the gap. The CDR3 has 13 residues. CDR1 and CDR2 from the germline V gene are SGHDT and YYEEEE.

The chain uses TRBV4-1 and TRBJ1-5, with D unresolved. This CDR3 is built from 15 residues. Between the trimmed V and J ends, which lost 0 bases and 4 bases, there was a span of 10 bases. The V gene's germline CDR1 is MGHRA and CDR2 YSYEKL. The CDR3 bases are TGCGCCAGCAGCCAAGATCCGGGATGGAATCAGCCCCAGCATTTT. Its translation is CASSQDPGWNQPQHF.

This chain links TRBV7-2 with TRBJ2-1; 14 bases match TRBD2. Per germline, CDR1 SGHTA and CDR2 FQGNSA. CDR3 length: 18 amino acids. V shed 0 bases and J 2 bases; nucleotides not matched to a gene: 3. The CDR3 DNA sequence: TGTGCCAGCAGCTTAGCGACTAGCGGGGGGGCGCCCTACAATGAGCAGTTCTTC. Translating it yields CASSLATSGGAPYNEQFF.

The chain joins TRBV9 to TRBJ1-4; TRBD1 matches at 7 bases. This CDR3 is 13 amino acids long. Germline V gene sequence: CDR1 SGDLS, CDR2 YYNGEE. V was pared by 4 bases and J by 8 bases, with 5 bases of the junction left unmatched. Here the CDR3 DNA reads TGTGCCAGCAGCCGTATACAGGGGGAAAAACTGTTTTTT. This codes for CASSRIQGEKLFF.

As for this clone: At the DNA level, this CDR3 is encoded by other sequences in the same sample as well. The gene calls are TRBV6-1 and TRBJ1-6, with no clear D. The V gene lost 7 bases and the J gene lost 6 bases, with 4 bases spanning the gap. The germline V gene encodes CDR1 MNHNS and CDR2 SASEGT. The CDR3 consists of 11 residues. CDR3 coding DNA: TGTGCCAGCACTTTTAATTCACCCCTCCACTTT. The encoded protein is CASTFNSPLHF.

DNA of the CDR3: TGCGCCAGCACCCCAAACGACAGGATGGGCAACTATGGCTACACCTTC. Its translation: CASTPNDRMGNYGYTF. The chain recombines TRBV10-2 with TRBJ1-2; D is possibly TRBD1 (6 bases). Per the germline V gene, CDR1 is WSHSY and CDR2 is SAAADI. Deletions cut 7 bases from V and 2 bases from J, with 20 bases between. The CDR3 extends over 16 amino acids.

This chain joins TRBV7-6 and TRBJ1-2; unclear D gene. This CDR3 comprises 13 residues. Germline values: CDR1 SGHVS, CDR2 FNYEAQ. The ends were cut back, 1 base at V and 3 bases at J, with 6 bases in the middle. The CDR3 reads CASSLGAYYGYTF. In DNA form, the CDR3 reads TGTGCCAGCAGCTTAGGGGCGTACTATGGCTACACCTTC.

This clone was counted a few times. The genes are TRBV28 and TRBJ1-4; 10 nucleotides line up with TRBD1. J was trimmed by 5 bases and V by 9 bases; bases with no gene match: 9. This CDR3 comprises 15 residues. The germline gives CDR1 MDHEN, CDR2 SYDVKM. The CDR3 protein is CASTKPGQGNEKLFF. The DNA of the CDR3 is TGTGCCAGTACGAAACCGGGACAGGGGAATGAAAAACTGTTTTTT.

This chain joins TRBV6-1 and TRBJ2-3; D might be TRBD2 (5 bases). The CDR3 extends over 15 amino acids. The V gene lost 8 bases and the J gene lost 2 bases, with 17 bases spanning the gap. Germline V lookup: CDR1 MNHNS, CDR2 SASEGT. The DNA of the CDR3 is TGTGCCAGCGGGAGTGGGCAAACCTACACAGATACGCAGTATTTT. As protein: CASGSGQTYTDTQYF.

This clone has just a few counts. The chain is built from TRBV5-4 and TRBJ1-5, with TRBD1 as a possible D gene (6 bases). The CDR3 has 13 amino acids. Per the germline V gene, CDR1 is SGHNT and CDR2 is YYREEE (reference sequence). V lost 3 bases to trimming and J lost 5 bases, with 9 bases between them. The CDR3 DNA is TGTGCCAGCAGCTGGGGGCCAGATCAGCCCCAGCATTTT. It translates to CASSWGPDQPQHF. Combining the CDR3 with reference TRBV5-4 and TRBJ1-5 gives the whole variable domain ETGVTQSPTHLIKTRGQQVTLRCSSQSGHNTVSWYQQALGQGPQFIFQYYREEENGRGNFPPRFSGLQFPNYSSELNVNALELDDSALYLCASSWGPDQPQHFGDGTRLSIL.

CDR3 DNA: TGTGCCAGCAGTGCCGGGACAGGGGGCCCCAGCTCCTACGAGCAGTACTTC. This gives the protein CASSAGTGGPSSYEQYF. The rearrangement uses TRBV11-2 and TRBJ2-7, with TRBD1 matching over 12 bases. Losses at the gene ends were 6 bases for V and 0 bases for J; bases not matched to a gene: 9. This CDR3 region has 17 residues. CDR1 SGHAT and CDR2 FQNNGV come from the germline V gene.

The chain recombines TRBV6-1 with TRBJ1-5; TRBD1 matches at 7 bases. Unmatched junction bases numbered 10, after V lost 7 bases and J lost 7 bases. The germline gives CDR1 MNHNS, CDR2 SASEGT. The CDR3 has 14 amino acids. CDR3 loop: CASNHRGSEQPQHF. In DNA form, the CDR3 reads TGTGCCAGCAACCACAGGGGTTCTGAACAGCCCCAGCATTTT.

The rearrangement joins TRBV19 to TRBJ1-5; no firm D call. The CDR3 runs 13 residues. Trimming removed 6 bases at V and 0 bases at J, with 6 bases between. Germline V gene data show CDR1 as LNHDA and CDR2 as SQIVND (reference sequence). The CDR3 DNA reads TGTGCCAGTAGGCAGAATAGCAATCAGCCCCAGCATTTT. Its translation is CASRQNSNQPQHF.

There are a few counts of this clone. The chain recombines TRBV6-1 with TRBJ2-5; 9 bases are a match to TRBD2. Trimming cost V 1 base and J 2 bases; bases outside gene matches: 5. CDR3 length: 16 amino acids. CDR1 MNHNS and CDR2 SASEGT come from the germline V gene. The CDR3 here is CASSEGVSGGQETQYF. CDR3 sequence (DNA): TGTGCCAGCAGTGAAGGGGTTAGCGGGGGTCAAGAGACCCAGTACTTC.

The V and J genes are TRBV28 and TRBJ2-5, with 9 bases lining up with TRBD1. Trimming took 1 base from V and 1 from J; bases not matched to a gene: 7. The CDR3 has 17 residues. Germline CDR1 and CDR2: MDHEN and SYDVKM. The chain's CDR3 is CASSLLFPGQGQETQYF. The CDR3 bases are TGTGCCAGCAGTTTATTATTTCCGGGACAGGGCCAAGAGACCCAGTACTTC.

This clone came up once. The chain employs TRBV15 and TRBJ1-6; possibly TRBD1 for D (6 bases). This CDR3 has 17 amino acids. Germline V CDR1 and CDR2: LNHNV, YYDKDF (reference sequence). Trimming stripped 0 bases from V and 9 bases from J, with 18 bases between. CDR3 in amino acids: CATSRDRPQGRGSPLHF. The CDR3 DNA reads as TGTGCCACCAGCAGAGATCGTCCACAGGGACGGGGTTCACCCCTCCACTTT.

The gene calls are TRBV10-1 and TRBJ2-2, with 8 positions matching TRBD1. The CDR3 is 15 amino acids. The V gene end was trimmed by 5 bases and the J gene end by 3 bases; junction bases not matched to a gene: 5. The germline gives CDR1 WNHNN, CDR2 SYGVQD (reference sequence). CDR3 in amino acids: CASSPRQGHTGELFF. Written as DNA, the CDR3 is TGCGCCAGCAGTCCCCGACAGGGGCACACCGGGGAGCTGTTTTTT.

The chain has TRBV11-2 and TRBJ2-1; D not certain. Trimming left V 0 bases short and J 8 bases short, with 11 bases between. The CDR3 sequence is 14 residues long. Germline loops: CDR1 SGHAT, CDR2 FQNNGV. The CDR3 DNA reads TGTGCCAGCAGCTTAGACCCAGCGTACGATGAGCAGTTCTTC. Protein sequence: CASSLDPAYDEQFF.

V usage is TRBV2 and J usage is TRBJ2-7; tentatively, D is TRBD2 (5 bases). V was shortened by 8 bases and J by 4 bases, with 9 bases between the two germline ends. The CDR3 is made up of 11 amino acids. CDR1 and CDR2 from the germline V gene are SNHLY and FYNNEI. CDR3 nucleotides: TGTGCCAGCTACAGAGGGTACGAGCAGTACTTC. Translating gives CASYRGYEQYF. Full variable domain (outside the CDR3, taken from reference TRBV2 and TRBJ2-7): EPEVTQTPSHQVTQMGQEVILRCVPISNHLYFYWYRQILGQKVEFLVSFYNNEISEKSEIFDDQFSVERPDGSNFTLKIRSTKLEDSAMYFCASYRGYEQYFGPGTRLTVT.

The J gene is TRBJ2-3, the V gene TRBV4-1; 8 bases line up with TRBD1. Germline V gene sequence: CDR1 MGHRA, CDR2 YSYEKL. With V trimmed by 2 bases and J by 6 bases, 13 bases remained unmatched. The CDR3 is made up of 17 amino acids. CDR3 amino acids: CASSQQLMTTGGDTQYF. The CDR3 DNA sequence: TGCGCCAGCAGCCAACAGTTGATGACAACAGGGGGTGATACGCAGTATTTT.

V gene TRBV7-2 combines with J gene TRBJ2-1; D remains ambiguous. The V and J ends lost 1 base and 4 bases respectively, with 11 bases between them. CDR3 size: 15 residues. CDR1 and CDR2 from the germline V gene are SGHTA and FQGNSA. In DNA, the CDR3 is TGTGCCAGCAGCTTAGGCGGTTACGAATACAATGAGCAGTTCTTC. It specifies CASSLGGYEYNEQFF.

The chain employs TRBV14 and TRBJ2-1; D might be TRBD2 (6 bases). This CDR3 has 18 residues. The V gene's germline CDR1 is SGHDN and CDR2 FVKESK. V was trimmed by 5 bases and J by 1 base, leaving 21 bases between them. The CDR3 sequence: CASSYWWGDQGSYNEQFF. Here the CDR3 DNA reads TGTGCCAGCAGCTACTGGTGGGGGGACCAAGGATCCTACAATGAGCAGTTCTTC.

Only one count was recorded for this clone. The V gene is TRBV11-2, the J gene TRBJ2-3, with 8 bases identical to TRBD2. The germline V gene has CDR1 SGHAT and CDR2 FQNNGV. With 4 bases clipped from V and 0 bases from J, the junction kept 6 bases outside the gene matches. This CDR3 has 16 amino acids. The CDR3 bases are TGTGCCAGCAGCTCCATAGCGGGGAGGAGCACAGATACGCAGTATTTT. It codes for CASSSIAGRSTDTQYF.

A few counts support this clone. V usage is TRBV30 and J usage is TRBJ2-6; 7 nucleotides align to TRBD2. The V gene's germline CDR1 is GTSNPN and CDR2 SVGIG (reference sequence). The CDR3 consists of 14 residues. V shed 5 bases, J shed 1 base, and the junction held 2 bases outside the gene matches. The CDR3 is CAWLRESGANVLTF. CDR3 nucleotide sequence: TGTGCCTGGCTGCGGGAGTCTGGGGCCAACGTCCTGACTTTC.

The chain links TRBV5-1 to TRBJ1-1; 7 bases map to TRBD1. Germline assignment: CDR1 SGHRS and CDR2 YFSETQ. The CDR3 is made up of 15 amino acids. The ends lost 4 bases at V and 3 bases at J; junction bases unmatched: 9. The CDR3: CASSGLDRRDTEAFF. The CDR3 coding sequence is TGCGCCAGCAGCGGACTGGACAGGCGGGACACTGAAGCTTTCTTT.

The rearrangement links TRBV4-1 to TRBJ2-5; 7 bases map to TRBD1. CDR1 is MGHRA and CDR2 is YSYEKL in the germline V gene. The CDR3 extends over 16 amino acids. Trimming cost V 4 bases and J 5 bases; bases outside gene matches: 13. The CDR3 bases are TGCGCCAGCAGCCCAAGTCCGGACAGGTCGTGGGAGACCCAGTACTTC. Translated, it gives CASSPSPDRSWETQYF.

The V gene is TRBV6-5, the J gene TRBJ2-1; D is possibly TRBD1 (6 bases). This CDR3 region has 15 residues. Germline-derived CDR1 and CDR2 are MNHEY and SVGAGI. V was cut by 6 bases and J by 7 bases, with 19 bases left in between. The CDR3 loop reads CASRQTAGAWNEQFF. In nucleotides, the CDR3 is TGTGCCAGCAGGCAAACGGCAGGGGCATGGAATGAGCAGTTCTTC.

This clone appeared a few times. The genes are TRBV2 and TRBJ2-7; TRBD2 matches at 13 bases. CDR1 and CDR2 (germline): SNHLY, FYNNEI. V lost 6 bases, J lost 6 bases, and 14 bases stayed unmatched. This CDR3 region has 17 residues. In DNA form, the CDR3 reads TGTGCCAGCAGCGACTTAGTCCCGGGACTAGCGGGGAGCGAGCAGTACTTC. Amino acids: CASSDLVPGLAGSEQYF.

This clone was picked up a small number of times. The V call is TRBV27, the J call TRBJ2-2; 8 bases match TRBD1. Trimming removed 3 bases from V and 3 bases from J; junction bases left unmatched: 3. This CDR3 is built from 15 residues. The germline V gene encodes CDR1 MNHEY and CDR2 SMNVEV (reference sequence). CDR3 sequence reads: CASSFGDRYTGELFF. As DNA, the CDR3 is TGTGCCAGCAGTTTCGGGGACAGGTACACCGGGGAGCTGTTTTTT.